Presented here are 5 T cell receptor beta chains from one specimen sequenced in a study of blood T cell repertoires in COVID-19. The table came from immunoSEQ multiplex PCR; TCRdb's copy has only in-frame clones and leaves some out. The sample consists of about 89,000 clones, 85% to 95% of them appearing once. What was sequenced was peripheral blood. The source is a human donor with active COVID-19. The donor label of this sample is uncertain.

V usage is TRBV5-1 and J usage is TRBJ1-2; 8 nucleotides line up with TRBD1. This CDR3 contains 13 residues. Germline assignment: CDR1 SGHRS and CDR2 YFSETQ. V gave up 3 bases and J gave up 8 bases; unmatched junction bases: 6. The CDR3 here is CASSSAGTGGYTF. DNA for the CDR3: TGCGCCAGCAGCTCGGCCGGGACAGGAGGCTACACCTTC.

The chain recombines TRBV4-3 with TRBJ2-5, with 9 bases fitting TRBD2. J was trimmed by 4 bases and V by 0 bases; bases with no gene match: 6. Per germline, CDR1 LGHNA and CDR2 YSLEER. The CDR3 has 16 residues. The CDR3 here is CASSQDRRGGRETQYF. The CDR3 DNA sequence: TGCGCCAGCAGCCAAGATCGGCGGGGGGGCCGAGAGACCCAGTACTTC.

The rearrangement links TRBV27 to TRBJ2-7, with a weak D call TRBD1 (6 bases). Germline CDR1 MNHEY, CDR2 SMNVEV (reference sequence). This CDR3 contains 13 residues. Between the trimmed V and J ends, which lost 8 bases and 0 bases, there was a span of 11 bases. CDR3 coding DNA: TGTGCCAGCTCAACAGGGTTCTCCTACGAGCAGTACTTC. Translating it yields CASSTGFSYEQYF.

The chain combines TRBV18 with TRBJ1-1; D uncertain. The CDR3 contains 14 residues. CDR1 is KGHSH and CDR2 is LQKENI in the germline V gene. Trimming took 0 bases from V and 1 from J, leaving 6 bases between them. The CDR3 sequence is CASSPPNRNTEAFF. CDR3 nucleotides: TGTGCCAGCTCACCACCAAACAGGAACACTGAAGCTTTCTTT.

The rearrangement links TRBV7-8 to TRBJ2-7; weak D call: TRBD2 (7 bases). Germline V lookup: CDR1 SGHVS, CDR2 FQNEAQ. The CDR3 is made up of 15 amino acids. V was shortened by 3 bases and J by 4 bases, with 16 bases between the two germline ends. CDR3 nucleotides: TGTGCCAGCAGCTTCACAGGAGGGGGGGTTTACGAGCAGTACTTC. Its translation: CASSFTGGGVYEQYF.